The 9 T cell receptor beta chains below were found in one sample sequenced in a study of Ad26.COV2.S vaccination and SARS-CoV-2 variants. The treatment denotes: approximately 18 received Ad26.COV2.S at low or high dose, single or two shots; roughly five received placebo; per-sample allocation not given. Sample collection was performed on day 63 after the first vaccine or placebo injection. The method was immunoSEQ multiplex PCR; TCRdb's version includes in-frame clones alone and lacks a portion of them. Altogether 300,000 to 450,000 clones are present, more than 75% being singletons, with the ten largest covering approximately 3.5%. This material consisted of peripheral blood, taken in a trial of Ad26.COV2.S vaccine versus placebo. The receptors originated from a person aged 18-65 years who received the Ad26.COV2.S COVID-19 vaccine or a placebo.

The chain couples TRBV19 to TRBJ2-5, with 9 bases fitting TRBD1. Trimming took 4 bases from V and 5 from J; bases not matched to a gene: 5. The CDR3 runs 14 residues. Germline V gene sequence: CDR1 LNHDA, CDR2 SQIVND (reference sequence). The CDR3 protein is CASSRDRAEETQYF. The CDR3 DNA is TGTGCCAGTAGTAGGGACAGGGCTGAGGAGACCCAGTACTTC. The whole variable domain, filled in from reference TRBV19 and TRBJ2-5, reads DGGITQSPKYLFRKEGQNVTLSCEQNLNHDAMYWYRQDPGQGLRLIYYSQIVNDFQKGDIAEGYSVSREKKESFPLTVTSAQKNPTAFYLCASSRDRAEETQYFGPGTRLLVL.

The J gene is TRBJ1-6, the V gene TRBV5-1, with a weak D call TRBD1 (6 bases). The germline V and J ends were trimmed by 4 bases and 3 bases, with 8 bases remaining between them. The CDR3 runs to 14 residues. Germline CDR1 reads SGHRS; CDR2 reads YFSETQ. In nucleotides, the CDR3 is TGCGCCAGCAGCCCGGACAGCTATAATTCACCCCTCCACTTT. Translation: CASSPDSYNSPLHF.

The chain joins TRBV6-5 to TRBJ2-4, with D perhaps TRBD1 or TRBD2 (6 bases each). Trimming took off 2 bases at V and 6 bases at J, with 11 bases between the two ends. The CDR3 loop spans 14 amino acids. CDR1 is MNHEY and CDR2 is SVGAGI in the germline V gene. This CDR3 reads CASSYRGERNIQYF. Written as DNA, the CDR3 is TGTGCCAGCAGTTACAGGGGGGAAAGAAACATTCAGTACTTC.

This sequence joins TRBV28 and TRBJ2-2, with 7 bases identical to TRBD2. CDR1 is MDHEN, CDR2 SYDVKM, per germline. This CDR3 region has 16 residues. With 4 bases clipped from V and 5 bases from J, the junction kept 10 bases outside the gene matches. CDR3 residues: CASSSHERDWTGELFF. CDR3 nucleotides: TGTGCCAGCAGTTCCCACGAGCGGGATTGGACCGGGGAGCTGTTTTTT.

The V and J genes are TRBV5-1 and TRBJ1-6; no clear D. CDR1 and CDR2 from the germline V gene are SGHRS and YFSETQ. The CDR3 loop spans 13 amino acids. V gave up 3 bases and J gave up 8 bases, with 9 bases separating them. The CDR3 loop reads CASSSSVDSPLHF. CDR3 nucleotides: TGCGCCAGCAGCTCATCAGTGGATTCACCCCTCCACTTT.

The chain combines TRBV10-1 with TRBJ2-2; 7 nucleotides line up with TRBD2. V trimming: 8 bases; J trimming: 1 base; junction bases outside the gene matches: 10. CDR1 is WNHNN and CDR2 is SYGVQD in the germline V gene (reference sequence). This CDR3 region has 16 residues. The CDR3 is CASEPGGRGNTGELFF. The CDR3 DNA reads TGCGCCAGCGAACCCGGCGGGAGAGGGAACACCGGGGAGCTGTTTTTT.

J is TRBJ1-4 and V is TRBV7-9; D gene ambiguous. Germline V gene sequence: CDR1 SEHNR, CDR2 FQNEAQ (reference sequence). This CDR3 spans 11 amino acids. Trimming cost V 11 bases and J 3 bases, with 7 bases left between them. CDR3 sequence (DNA): TGTGCCGTGGCGGCTAATGAAAAACTGTTTTTT. Translating it yields CAVAANEKLFF.

V and J are TRBV21-1 and TRBJ2-1. TRBV21-1 is a pseudogene. The CDR3 totals 15 residues. CDR3 protein: CASSNGAGYYNEQFF. CDR3 in DNA: TGTGCCAGCAGCAACGGGGCGGGCTACTACAATGAGCAGTTCTTC.

The chain employs TRBV29-1 and TRBJ1-2; 9 bases are a match to TRBD1. Trimming at V came to 4 bases and at J to 4 bases, leaving 10 bases not matched to a gene. Germline lookup yields CDR1 SQVTM and CDR2 ANQGSEA. The CDR3 has 15 residues. CDR3 sequence reads: CSVVSRTGAVYGYTF. The CDR3 coding sequence is TGCAGCGTTGTAAGTAGGACAGGGGCAGTCTATGGCTACACCTTC. Drawing the rest from reference TRBV29-1 and TRBJ1-2, the complete variable domain is SAVISQKPSRDICQRGTSLTIQCQVDSQVTMMFWYRQQPGQSLTLIATANQGSEATYESGFVIDKFPISRPNLTFSTLTVSNMSPEDSSIYLCSVVSRTGAVYGYTFGSGTRLTVV.